Listed here are 25 T cell receptor beta chains from one sample, sequenced in a study of T cells in Graves' hyperthyroidism and ophthalmopathy. The source material, RNA transcripts, was used to amplify TCR beta CDR3 regions. Carried out on the TCR CDR3, a first-round RT-PCR used the HTBI primer set. MiXCR, applied by TCRdb to the multiplex PCR reads, yields one record per CDR3 protein. In the table there are 250,000 or so distinct CDR3 sequences, 13% to 15% of which are singletons. The material sequenced was blood. Every receptor here comes from a woman aged 50 to 60 with Graves' hyperthyroidism that later progressed to Graves' ophthalmopathy.

In its sample, this clonotype was seen many times. This sequence joins TRBV11-3 and TRBJ2-2; D ambiguous. The CDR3 is 13 amino acids. The V gene lost 5 bases and the J gene lost 0 bases, with 4 bases spanning the gap. From germline, CDR1 is SGHNT and CDR2 YENEEA. CDR3 region: CASSGANTGELFF. In nucleotides, the CDR3 is TGTGCCAGCAGCGGGGCGAACACCGGGGAGCTGTTTTTT. Based on the CDR3 plus reference TRBV11-3 and TRBJ2-2, the full variable domain is EAGVVQSPRYKIIEKKQPVAFWCNPISGHNTLYWYLQNLGQGPELLIRYENEEAVDDSQLPKDRFSAERLKGVDSTLKIQPAELGDSAVYLCASSGANTGELFFGEGSRLTVL.

The chain uses TRBV5-1 and TRBJ2-3, with 7 bases aligning to TRBD2. Trimming removed 0 bases from V and 12 bases from J; junction bases left unmatched: 7. Germline lookup yields CDR1 SGHRS and CDR2 YFSETQ. This CDR3 has 13 amino acids. DNA of the CDR3: TGCGCCAGCAGCTTGGCCAAAGCGGGGTTTCAGTATTTT. Its translation: CASSLAKAGFQYF.

V usage is TRBV24-1 and J usage is TRBJ1-1, with unresolved D. Trimming pared 2 bases from V and 8 bases from J, leaving 11 bases between. This CDR3 is built from 13 residues. Germline loops: CDR1 KGHDR, CDR2 SFDVKD. CDR3 protein: CATSDSYSAEAFF. CDR3 nucleotides: TGTGCCACCAGTGATTCCTACAGTGCCGAAGCTTTCTTT.

The table lists this clonotype with many counts. This chain joins TRBV5-1 and TRBJ2-7; 8 positions match TRBD2. The CDR3 extends over 15 amino acids. Germline V gives CDR1 SGHRS, CDR2 YFSETQ. The J segment lost 2 bases and the V segment lost 4 bases, leaving 8 bases of the junction unmatched. The chain's CDR3 is CASSLRGGRTYEQYF. The CDR3 DNA reads TGCGCCAGCAGCCTCCGGGGGGGGCGAACCTACGAGCAGTACTTC.

This clonotype was seen ten or more times. This chain links TRBV20-1 with TRBJ2-3; 8 nucleotides align to TRBD2. The junction had 5 bases not matched to a gene; V was cut back by 7 bases and J by 2 bases. This CDR3 contains 13 residues. CDR1 and CDR2 (germline): DFQATT, SNEGSKA (reference sequence). This CDR3 reads CSVTGGNTDTQYF. The CDR3 DNA is TGCAGTGTGACGGGAGGGAACACAGATACGCAGTATTTT.

This chain links TRBV2 with TRBJ1-4; TRBD1 matches at 9 bases. The germline gives CDR1 SNHLY, CDR2 FYNNEI. The junction had 13 bases not matched to a gene; V was cut back by 9 bases and J by 5 bases. The CDR3 spans 16 residues. The CDR3, as DNA: TGTGCCAGGGCTAGGCCCCCCGGGACAGGGAATGAAAAACTGTTTTTT. The encoded protein is CARARPPGTGNEKLFF.

The sample holds many counts of this clonotype. V gene TRBV28 combines with J gene TRBJ2-1, with a weak D call TRBD2 (6 bases). Deletions cut 0 bases from V and 10 bases from J, with 13 bases between. Per germline, CDR1 MDHEN and CDR2 SYDVKM. This CDR3 has 14 amino acids. CDR3 DNA: TGTGCCAGCAGTTTATGGTCATCGGGAGAAGAGCAGTTCTTC. This codes for CASSLWSSGEEQFF.

This clonotype was detected ten times or more. The V and J genes are TRBV6-1 and TRBJ2-7; TRBD1 is a possible D gene (5 bases). CDR3 length equals 14 residues. With 5 bases removed from V and 1 base from J, the gap between germline ends came to 12 bases. Germline V gene data show CDR1 as MNHNS and CDR2 as SASEGT. CDR3 protein: CASSPRTFSYEQYF. The CDR3 nucleotides are TGTGCCAGCAGTCCCCGGACATTTTCCTACGAGCAGTACTTC.

The V gene is TRBV7-9, the J gene TRBJ2-2; D perhaps matches TRBD1 (6 bases). Germline assignment: CDR1 SEHNR and CDR2 FQNEAQ (reference sequence). The CDR3 runs to 16 residues. V gave up 5 bases and J gave up 1 base, with 14 bases separating them. CDR3 DNA sequence: TGTGCCAGCAGCCCGCAGGGGTCGGGGAACACCGGGGAGCTGTTTTTT. Translating it yields CASSPQGSGNTGELFF.

This clonotype has at least ten counts. This chain connects TRBV20-1 to TRBJ2-1; D possibly corresponds to TRBD2 (6 bases). Germline CDR1 is DFQATT and CDR2 is SNEGSKA (reference sequence). This CDR3 is 12 amino acids long. DNA of the CDR3: TGCAGGCTCGGGACTCCTTACAATGAGCAGTTCTTC. Translated, it gives CRLGTPYNEQFF.

This clonotype was seen only a few times. The V gene is TRBV20-1, the J gene TRBJ1-1; no definite D call. CDR1 and CDR2 (germline): DFQATT, SNEGSKA (reference sequence). The ends were cut back, 3 bases at V and 14 bases at J, with 19 bases in the middle. CDR3 length: 12 residues. The CDR3: CSARSGNFFFFF. The CDR3 DNA sequence: TGCAGTGCTAGGTCTGGGAATTTTTTTTTCTTCTTT.

Many counts were recorded for this clonotype. The chain couples TRBV2 to TRBJ2-4; 8 bases match TRBD1. The CDR3 length is 14 residues. V was clipped by 4 bases and J by 4 bases; unmatched bases: 3. CDR1 and CDR2 from the germline V gene are SNHLY and FYNNEI. CDR3 bases: TGTGCCAGCAGTGGGGGACAGGTTAAAAACATTCAGTACTTC. It is translated as CASSGGQVKNIQYF. The full variable domain, its missing parts supplied by reference TRBV2 and TRBJ2-4, is EPEVTQTPSHQVTQMGQEVILRCVPISNHLYFYWYRQILGQKVEFLVSFYNNEISEKSEIFDDQFSVERPDGSNFTLKIRSTKLEDSAMYFCASSGGQVKNIQYFGAGTRLSVL.

The sample holds a few counts of this clonotype. The chain carries TRBV18 and TRBJ2-5, with D possibly being TRBD2 (5 bases). The CDR3 is 14 residues long. Per the germline V gene, CDR1 is KGHSH and CDR2 is LQKENI. V lost 3 bases, J lost 2 bases, and 10 bases lay in between. The CDR3 coding sequence is TGTGCCAGCTCACCGTCGGGGATTCAAGAGACCCAGTACTTC. It encodes CASSPSGIQETQYF.

This chain connects TRBV7-9 to TRBJ1-2; D not resolved. From germline, CDR1 is SEHNR and CDR2 FQNEAQ (reference sequence). CDR3 length equals 16 residues. The V and J ends lost 5 bases and 2 bases respectively, with 18 bases between them. DNA for the CDR3: TGTGCCAGCAGCCGACTTATTGTGGGGAAAAACTATGGCTACACCTTC. Protein: CASSRLIVGKNYGYTF.

This clonotype was found a few times. This chain uses TRBV19 with TRBJ1-5; D is ambiguous. Trimming removed 3 bases from V and 0 bases from J, with 9 bases in between. The germline gives CDR1 LNHDA, CDR2 SQIVND (reference sequence). CDR3 length: 15 residues. The CDR3 loop reads CASSIVHHSNQPQHF. CDR3 in DNA: TGTGCCAGTAGTATTGTACATCATAGCAATCAGCCCCAGCATTTT. The variable domain in full, with the rest retrieved from reference TRBV19 and TRBJ1-5, is DGGITQSPKYLFRKEGQNVTLSCEQNLNHDAMYWYRQDPGQGLRLIYYSQIVNDFQKGDIAEGYSVSREKKESFPLTVTSAQKNPTAFYLCASSIVHHSNQPQHFGDGTRLSIL.

This chain links TRBV28 with TRBJ1-2; unclear D gene. The length of the CDR3 is 13 residues. Germline V gene data show CDR1 as MDHEN and CDR2 as SYDVKM. V was clipped by 0 bases and J by 6 bases, with 8 bases between them. The CDR3 loop is CASSLWVGNGYTF. The DNA of the CDR3 is TGTGCCAGCAGTTTATGGGTAGGGAATGGCTACACCTTC.

This clonotype showed up just a few times. The V gene is TRBV19, the J gene TRBJ2-1; perhaps TRBD1 as D (6 bases). This CDR3 has 12 amino acids. Trimming cost V 3 bases and J 14 bases, with 14 bases left between them. CDR1 and CDR2 (germline): LNHDA, SQIVND (reference sequence). This CDR3 reads CASSMVGGPEFF. The CDR3 DNA reads TGTGCCAGTAGTATGGTAGGGGGACCGGAGTTCTTC.

This clonotype was detected ten times or more. This chain links TRBV27 with TRBJ2-7; 8 bases align to TRBD2. In germline, CDR1 is MNHEY, CDR2 SMNVEV (reference sequence). The CDR3 has 18 residues. The V and J ends lost 4 bases and 1 base, in that order; junction bases with no gene match: 15. The CDR3 region has the DNA TGTGCCAGCAGTTCATTTACTATTAGCGGGATAGGGTCCTACGAGCAGTACTTC. As protein: CASSSFTISGIGSYEQYF.

At least ten counts were recorded for this clonotype. The chain joins TRBV20-1 to TRBJ2-7, with TRBD2 identical over 9 bases. Losses at the gene ends were 2 bases for V and 3 bases for J; bases not matched to a gene: 5. This CDR3 has 14 amino acids. The germline V gene encodes CDR1 DFQATT and CDR2 SNEGSKA (reference sequence). The chain's CDR3 is CSARRVAGDYEQYF. The CDR3 DNA follows: TGCAGTGCTAGAAGAGTAGCGGGAGACTACGAGCAGTACTTC.

This clonotype was counted only a few times. V and J are TRBV27 and TRBJ2-5; no reliable D call. Trimming took off 0 bases at V and 5 bases at J, with 13 bases between the two ends. Looked up from germline, CDR1 is MNHEY and CDR2 is SMNVEV (reference sequence). The CDR3 has 15 residues. CDR3 region: CASSLSTQLLETQYF. DNA of the CDR3: TGTGCCAGCAGTTTATCGACCCAGTTGCTGGAGACCCAGTACTTC.

This clonotype occurred many times. This chain joins TRBV6-2 or TRBV6-3 and TRBJ2-5; possible D gene TRBD1, 5 bases. Germline assignment: CDR1 MNHEY and CDR2 SVGEGT. V lost 3 bases and J 4 bases, leaving 15 bases between the germline ends. The CDR3 is made up of 15 amino acids. The CDR3 reads CASSYGAANRETQYF. CDR3 nucleotides: TGTGCCAGCAGTTATGGGGCCGCAAACCGAGAGACCCAGTACTTC.

A few counts support this clonotype. V is TRBV20-1 and J is TRBJ1-1, with TRBD1 matching 9 bases. J gave up 14 bases and V 1 base, and 5 bases lay outside the gene matches. This CDR3 contains 11 residues. Germline V gene sequence: CDR1 DFQATT, CDR2 SNEGSKA (reference sequence). The CDR3 DNA reads TGCAGTGCTAGAGTAGGGACAGGGCTATTCTTT. Its protein is CSARVGTGLFF.

A remark on this clonotype: This may be a read error, as it is one base from a much larger clone. V gene TRBV6-4 combines with J gene TRBJ1-5; no reliable D call. Trimming cost V 4 bases and J 2 bases, with 15 bases left between them. The CDR3 runs 16 residues. CDR1 is MRHNA and CDR2 is SNTAGT in the germline V gene. The CDR3 loop reads CASSAAAWGGNQPQHF. The CDR3, as DNA: TGTGCCAGCAGTGCAGCAGCCTGGGGAGGCAATCAGCCCCAGCATTTT.

This clonotype was counted ten times or more. The chain is built from TRBV11-2 and TRBJ1-1; unclear D gene. CDR1 SGHAT and CDR2 FQNNGV come from the germline V gene. This CDR3 comprises 12 residues. V was trimmed by 3 bases and J by 5 bases, leaving 7 bases between them. The CDR3 nucleotides read TGTGCCAGCAGCTTTGCGGAGACTGAAGCTTTCTTT. Residues: CASSFAETEAFF.

On this clonotype: A much larger clone sits a single nucleotide away, making a read error possible. The chain couples TRBV12-3 or TRBV12-4 to TRBJ1-4; 7 nucleotides match TRBD1. This CDR3 is 14 amino acids long. Trimming at V came to 4 bases and at J to 5 bases, leaving 4 bases not matched to a gene. In nucleotides, the CDR3 is TGTGCCAGCAGTTCCGGGACAGAGAATGAAAAACTGTTTTTT. It codes for CASSSGTENEKLFF.